What follows describes a single T cell receptor beta chain. The CDR3 has 12 amino acids. Germline CDR1 is GTSNPN and CDR2 is SVGIG (reference sequence). V shed 1 base and J shed 7 bases, with 10 bases lying between them. The sample originates from a study of blood T cell repertoires in COVID-19. Study-level information: Collection of acute and convalescent COVID-19 samples took place in the United States, Italy and Spain. Sources were T cells, B-cell-depleted T cells, or PBMCs; the material itself was cDNA or gDNA.

As processed by the authors: Using reference gene primer amplification, nucleated cell counts were estimated. This table comes from immunoSEQ multiplex PCR, and its TCRdb copy is limited to in-frame clones, with some not included. V and J calls and clone size are given by that table; D and trimming were obtained from the DNA. The data show about 410,000 clones, roughly 85% seen once. Sequencing used peripheral blood. This clonotype was sampled from a woman aged 30 to 39 with active or convalescent COVID-19. The rearrangement uses TRBV30 and TRBJ1-1; no clear D gene. In DNA form, the CDR3 reads TGTGCCTGGAGTGCACTAAGGTTTGAAGCTTTCTTT. Its translation is CAWSALRFEAFF.